This TCR beta chain was profiled in a study of T cell responses to AZD1222 COVID-19 vaccine. Details on this clone: The antigen is not known.

The V and J ends lost 2 bases and 4 bases, in that order; junction bases with no gene match: 11. This CDR3 has 16 residues. Germline CDR1 SGHTA, CDR2 FQGNSA. Notes on the study in general: Regions left unmutated in variants are reportedly the target of nearly half of spike-specific TCRs. All repertoire sampling was performed exclusively after the peak T cell response. Donors, mostly white British, included more females; clonal diversity was possibly underestimated.

This table comes from immunoSEQ multiplex PCR, and its TCRdb copy is limited to in-frame clones, with some not included. The sample consists of some 100,000 clones, roughly nine tenths of them appearing once. This sequence was found in an adult in good health. This chain connects TRBV7-2 to TRBJ2-7; 7 bases are shared with TRBD1. Material: peripheral blood, obtained on day 0 of AZD1222 vaccination. CDR3 in amino acids: CASSLSLNTGEYEQYF. DNA of the CDR3: TGTGCCAGCAGCTTATCGCTTAATACAGGGGAGTACGAGCAGTACTTC.